This TCR beta chain came from a study of cytomegalovirus exposure and HLA in healthy donors. Study-level background: Earlier findings included nearly 120 million unique TCR beta sequences obtained from 150 million to 200 million T cells. Whole-study results and caveats: Overall, roughly 150 TCR beta chains were annotated as cytomegalovirus-associated.

Vbeta (60) and Jbeta (13) primers were used in the PCR. Method: immunoSEQ multiplex PCR; TCRdb's copy keeps in-frame clones and lacks some. There are approximately 100,000 clones in the sample; approximately 70% occur only once, and roughly a tenth lies in the top ten. With respect to this clone: Its antigen is unknown.

The receptor was derived from a man aged 35 to 55 in good health and CMV-seropositive. Sequencing input: PBMCs.

CDR3 DNA: TGTGCCAGCTGGGAGGGAAGGGGGAGCGCAGATACGCAGTATTTT. Translation gives CASWEGRGSADTQYF. The chain is built from TRBV2 and TRBJ2-3; tentatively, D is TRBD2 (7 bases). The ends were cut back, 8 bases at V and 4 bases at J, with 19 bases in the middle. This CDR3 comprises 15 residues. Germline CDR1 and CDR2: SNHLY and FYNNEI. Full variable domain (remainder filled in from reference TRBV2 and TRBJ2-3): EPEVTQTPSHQVTQMGQEVILRCVPISNHLYFYWYRQILGQKVEFLVSFYNNEISEKSEIFDDQFSVERPDGSNFTLKIRSTKLEDSAMYFCASWEGRGSADTQYFGPGTRLTVL.